These 15 T cell receptor beta chains were sequenced from one sample in a study of molecular identifiers for immune sequencing clone quantification. MiXCR was run by TCRdb on the PCR reads, yielding one entry per CDR3 protein. This sample yields tens of thousands of distinct CDR3 sequences, of which about a sixth are seen a single time; about 1.5% belongs to the top ten. The sequenced sample consisted of naive CD8+ T cells from blood, with Jurkat cell RNA spiked in. Subset: FACS-sorted CD8+CD4-CCR7+CD45RA+ naive T cells. Every receptor here comes from a human donor in good health. Some libraries in this study had Jurkat cell RNA spiked in.

On this clonotype itself: This may be a read error: a much more frequent sequence differs by one nucleotide. The V call is TRBV13, the J call TRBJ2-5, with D perhaps matching TRBD1 or TRBD2 (5 bases each). Germline lookup yields CDR1 PRHDT and CDR2 FYEKMQ (reference sequence). CDR3 length equals 14 residues. V was trimmed by 0 bases and J by 5 bases, leaving 10 bases between them. The CDR3 bases are TGTGCCAGCAGCTTAGGGGGGGTCTGTGAGACCCAGTACTTC. Encoded protein: CASSLGGVCETQYF.

This clonotype was seen ten or more times. This chain uses TRBV7-9 with TRBJ2-4; D call uncertain. Germline V gene data show CDR1 as SEHNR and CDR2 as FQNEAQ (reference sequence). This CDR3 comprises 18 residues. Trimming removed 0 bases at V and 10 bases at J, with 25 bases between. CDR3 sequence (DNA): TGTGCCAGCAGCTTAGCGCTTGAGACACGACGAATCAAACCTATTCAGTACTTC. Translated: CASSLALETRRIKPIQYF.

This clonotype was observed many times. The chain combines TRBV29-1 with TRBJ1-2, with 10 bases identical to TRBD1. The germline V gene encodes CDR1 SQVTM and CDR2 ANQGSEA. The V gene end was trimmed by 4 bases and the J gene end by 5 bases; junction bases not matched to a gene: 13. The length of the CDR3 is 16 residues. CDR3 in amino acids: CSVVLTGGAGDYGYTF. The CDR3 DNA reads as TGCAGCGTTGTTTTGACAGGGGGCGCGGGAGATTATGGCTACACCTTC. The complete variable domain, with remaining parts taken from reference TRBV29-1 and TRBJ1-2, reads SAVISQKPSRDICQRGTSLTIQCQVDSQVTMMFWYRQQPGQSLTLIATANQGSEATYESGFVIDKFPISRPNLTFSTLTVSNMSPEDSSIYLCSVVLTGGAGDYGYTFGSGTRLTVV.

The sample holds many counts of this clonotype. This sequence joins TRBV12-3 or TRBV12-4 and TRBJ2-1; weak D call: TRBD2 (6 bases). The CDR3 is 16 amino acids. The germline V and J ends were trimmed by 4 bases and 0 bases, with 13 bases remaining between them. CDR3 region: CASSSRTTSSYNEQFF. As DNA, the CDR3 is TGTGCCAGCAGTTCACGGACTACCAGCTCCTACAATGAGCAGTTCTTC.

This clonotype was detected many times. The chain joins TRBV4-1 to TRBJ2-7; TRBD2 agrees at 10 bases. J lost 0 bases, V lost 1 base, and 0 bases had no gene match. Looked up from germline, CDR1 is MGHRA and CDR2 is YSYEKL. This CDR3 spans 15 amino acids. The CDR3 here is CASSQGLAGSYEQYF. The CDR3 DNA reads TGCGCCAGCAGCCAAGGACTAGCGGGCTCCTACGAGCAGTACTTC.

The chain carries TRBV5-4 and TRBJ1-2, with D tentatively TRBD1 (6 bases). Trimming shortened V by 3 bases and J by 8 bases, and 17 bases separated the two germline ends. The CDR3 has 14 amino acids. CDR1 and CDR2 (germline): SGHNT, YYREEE (reference sequence). The CDR3 sequence is CASSSHTGYGGYTF. The CDR3 nucleotides read TGTGCCAGCAGCTCTCATACAGGGTATGGGGGCTACACCTTC.

There are many counts of this clonotype. The rearrangement uses TRBV11-1 and TRBJ2-3, with TRBD2 matching 8 bases. Losses at the gene ends were 1 base for V and 2 bases for J; bases not matched to a gene: 2. CDR3 size: 15 residues. The germline CDR1 and CDR2 sequences are SGHAT and FQDESV (reference sequence). The CDR3: CASSLEGLVTDTQYF. The CDR3 DNA follows: TGTGCCAGCAGCTTAGAGGGACTAGTCACAGATACGCAGTATTTT.

As concerns this clonotype: A clone one base away is much larger, so this may be a read error. The V call is TRBV27, the J call TRBJ2-3; the D gene is possibly TRBD2 (6 bases). This CDR3 is built from 15 residues. Germline V gene sequence: CDR1 MNHEY, CDR2 SMNVEV (reference sequence). V was clipped by 3 bases and J by 1 base, with 11 bases between them. CDR3 in amino acids: CASSFHSSGTDTQYF. In DNA, the CDR3 is TGTGCCAGCAGTTTTCATTCTAGCGGCACAGATACGCAGTATTTT.

Points on this clonotype: A much more abundant neighbour one base away suggests this may be a read error. Given the absence of the conserved phenylalanine or tryptophan at the CDR3 end, a read error is likely. The rearrangement joins TRBV6-5 to TRBJ1-1; D is undetermined. Germline V gene lookup returns CDR1 MNHEY and CDR2 SVGAGI. The CDR3 totals 12 residues. Trimming stripped 6 bases from V and 0 bases from J, with 5 bases between. The CDR3 nucleotides read TGTGCCAGCAGCCGCCTGAACACTGAAGCTTTCCTT. This sequence encodes CASSRLNTEAFL.

At least ten counts were recorded for this clonotype. This rearrangement joins TRBV4-1 to TRBJ2-3; 7 positions match TRBD2. Unmatched junction bases numbered 8, after V lost 2 bases and J lost 0 bases. Germline CDR1 is MGHRA and CDR2 is YSYEKL. This CDR3 has 17 residues. The CDR3 loop is CASSQRLRELSTDTQYF. The CDR3 region has the DNA TGCGCCAGCAGCCAAAGGTTGCGGGAGTTGAGCACAGATACGCAGTATTTT.

The V call is TRBV11-1, the J call TRBJ2-7; the match to TRBD2 covers 8 bases. CDR3 size: 16 residues. From germline, CDR1 is SGHAT and CDR2 FQDESV (reference sequence). Trimming removed 1 base from V and 0 bases from J; junction bases left unmatched: 5. The CDR3 DNA is TGTGCCAGCAGCTTAGTCTCCGGGAGGGCCTCCTACGAGCAGTACTTC. It translates to CASSLVSGRASYEQYF.

This clonotype appeared a few times. The chain joins TRBV9 to TRBJ2-7; 7 bases map to TRBD2. Germline assignment: CDR1 SGDLS and CDR2 YYNGEE. This CDR3 has 16 amino acids. After removal of 4 bases from V and 6 bases from J, the junction contained 16 bases not matched to a gene. In DNA form, the CDR3 reads TGTGCCAGCAGCTCAAGCGCCGTTGCGGGAGTCTTCGAGCAGTACTTC. Its protein product is CASSSSAVAGVFEQYF.

This clonotype was counted ten times or more. The chain carries TRBV27 and TRBJ2-3; D call uncertain. Between the trimmed V and J ends, which lost 4 bases and 2 bases, there was a span of 7 bases. CDR3 size: 13 residues. The germline V gene encodes CDR1 MNHEY and CDR2 SMNVEV (reference sequence). The CDR3 sequence: CASSSPYTDTQYF. DNA for the CDR3: TGTGCCAGCAGTTCCCCGTACACAGATACGCAGTATTTT.

This clonotype was counted at least ten times. This rearrangement joins TRBV19 to TRBJ1-5; D not certain. With 3 bases removed from V and 0 bases from J, the gap between germline ends came to 9 bases. CDR1 is LNHDA and CDR2 is SQIVND in the germline V gene (reference sequence). The CDR3 loop spans 15 amino acids. CDR3 nucleotide sequence: TGTGCCAGTAGTATCTTACACATTAGCAATCAGCCCCAGCATTTT. Its protein product is CASSILHISNQPQHF.

At least ten counts were recorded for this clonotype. The chain links TRBV14 to TRBJ2-3; no reliable D call. CDR3 length: 13 residues. V lost 0 bases to trimming and J lost 4 bases, with 5 bases between them. In germline, CDR1 is SGHDN, CDR2 FVKESK. The CDR3: CASSQEVADTQYF. As DNA, the CDR3 is TGTGCCAGCAGCCAAGAAGTGGCAGATACGCAGTATTTT.